The 22 T cell receptor beta chains given below trace back to one sample, sequenced in a study of cytomegalovirus exposure and HLA in healthy donors. PCR was performed using 60 Vbeta and 13 Jbeta primers. Clones were sequenced by immunoSEQ multiplex PCR, and TCRdb holds only the in-frame ones, with some missing. The table has 100,000 to 150,000 clones, under 20% seen once. Sequenced input: PBMCs. These receptors all come from a female donor in good health and CMV-seropositive.

This clone was counted a few times. The rearrangement uses TRBV6-5 and TRBJ2-7, with 9 bases matching TRBD2. The CDR3 has 16 residues. Unmatched junction bases numbered 10, after V lost 0 bases and J lost 7 bases. Germline V gene sequence: CDR1 MNHEY, CDR2 SVGAGI. In nucleotides, the CDR3 is TGTGCCAGCAGTTACTCTGCGCGGGAGGGCCGTCAGGAGCAGTACTTC. Amino acid sequence: CASSYSAREGRQEQYF.

The chain combines TRBV19 with TRBJ1-6; 12 bases are shared with TRBD1. Germline V gives CDR1 LNHDA, CDR2 SQIVND (reference sequence). This CDR3 contains 15 residues. V shed 5 bases and J 9 bases; nucleotides not matched to a gene: 5. The CDR3 coding sequence is TGTGCCAGTAGTTCCGGGACAGGGGGCCGTTCACCCCTCCACTTT. Its translation is CASSSGTGGRSPLHF. The variable domain in full, with the rest retrieved from reference TRBV19 and TRBJ1-6, is DGGITQSPKYLFRKEGQNVTLSCEQNLNHDAMYWYRQDPGQGLRLIYYSQIVNDFQKGDIAEGYSVSREKKESFPLTVTSAQKNPTAFYLCASSSGTGGRSPLHFGNGTRLTVT.

V is TRBV10-3 and J is TRBJ1-1; TRBD1 matches at 8 bases. With V trimmed by 3 bases and J by 3 bases, 3 bases remained unmatched. This CDR3 is 14 amino acids long. Germline values: CDR1 ENHRY, CDR2 SYGVKD. CDR3 protein: CAISEPTGDTEAFF. The CDR3 coding sequence is TGTGCCATCAGTGAACCGACAGGGGACACTGAAGCTTTCTTT.

This clone was observed a handful of times. The sample holds other DNA sequences that translate to the same CDR3. The CDR3 protein is CASSPLGGLYGYTF. In nucleotides, the CDR3 is TGTGCCAGCAGTCCCCTGGGAGGGCTCTATGGCTACACCTTC. This chain connects TRBV27 to TRBJ1-2; D unclear. The CDR3 totals 14 residues. Germline V CDR1 and CDR2: MNHEY, SMNVEV (reference sequence). Trimming took 5 bases from V and 4 from J, leaving 14 bases between them.

In its sample, this clone was seen a few times. The chain employs TRBV7-2 and TRBJ2-3; maybe TRBD2 (7 bases). Germline loops: CDR1 SGHTA, CDR2 FQGNSA. The length of the CDR3 is 15 residues. Trimming took off 4 bases at V and 5 bases at J, with 16 bases between the two ends. Here the CDR3 reads CASSSWGGLGDTQYF. In DNA form, the CDR3 reads TGTGCCAGCAGCTCATGGGGGGGCCTTGGAGATACGCAGTATTTT. The variable domain in full, completed from reference TRBV7-2 and TRBJ2-3, reads GAGVSQSPSNKVTEKGKDVELRCDPISGHTALYWYRQSLGQGLEFLIYFQGNSAPDKSGLPSDRFSAERTGGSVSTLTIQRTQQEDSAVYLCASSSWGGLGDTQYFGPGTRLTVL.

This clone was observed a few times. V is TRBV5-6 and J is TRBJ1-2; 11 nucleotides match TRBD1. CDR3 length: 19 amino acids. The germline V gene encodes CDR1 SGHDT and CDR2 YYEEEE. Trimming at V came to 4 bases and at J to 1 base, leaving 15 bases not matched to a gene. The CDR3 DNA reads TGTGCCAGCAGCGGGGCGAGGACAGGGGGCGATTTAGGTAACTATGGCTACACCTTC. Translating it yields CASSGARTGGDLGNYGYTF.

The CDR3, as DNA: TGTGCCAGCAGCGGACTAGCGGGACTACAAGAGACCCAGTACTTC. As protein: CASSGLAGLQETQYF. The J gene is TRBJ2-5, the V gene TRBV7-2; 12 bases align to TRBD2. The CDR3 is 15 amino acids. J gave up 2 bases and V 5 bases, and 3 bases lay outside the gene matches. Germline assignment: CDR1 SGHTA and CDR2 FQGNSA.

There are a few counts of this clone. The chain is built from TRBV30 and TRBJ2-5; 13 positions match TRBD2. V lost 3 bases, J lost 2 bases, and 3 bases stayed unmatched. CDR1 and CDR2 from the germline V gene are GTSNPN and SVGIG (reference sequence). CDR3 length: 15 amino acids. The CDR3 sequence: CAWRPGLAGQETQYF. DNA of the CDR3: TGTGCCTGGAGACCGGGACTAGCGGGACAAGAGACCCAGTACTTC.

This clone was observed a handful of times. This chain connects TRBV7-8 to TRBJ1-2; TRBD1 is a possible D gene (5 bases). CDR1 is SGHVS, CDR2 FQNEAQ, per germline. The ends were cut back, 1 base at V and 8 bases at J, with 14 bases in the middle. The CDR3 totals 14 residues. The CDR3 nucleotides are TGTGCCAGCAGCTTAGTAGACAGCCCGCGGGGCTACACCTTC. Translation gives CASSLVDSPRGYTF.

V and J are TRBV4-3 and TRBJ2-7; TRBD1 might be the D (5 bases). The ends were cut back, 0 bases at V and 0 bases at J, with 18 bases in the middle. Germline V CDR1 and CDR2: LGHNA, YSLEER. The CDR3 length is 18 residues. In DNA form, the CDR3 reads TGCGCCAGCAGCCAAGATTTAACAGGCCATTATTCCTCCTACGAGCAGTACTTC. The encoded protein is CASSQDLTGHYSSYEQYF.

A few counts support this clone. The V and J genes are TRBV28 and TRBJ2-1; TRBD2 matches at 7 bases. The V segment lost 6 bases and the J segment 3 bases; nucleotides outside the gene matches: 2. The CDR3 has 13 amino acids. Germline-derived CDR1 and CDR2 are MDHEN and SYDVKM. The CDR3 region is CASRGGSYNEQFF. CDR3 coding DNA: TGTGCCAGCAGAGGCGGGAGCTACAATGAGCAGTTCTTC.

The chain couples TRBV4-3 to TRBJ1-2; D is ambiguous. From germline, CDR1 is LGHNA and CDR2 YSLEER. V lost 1 base, J lost 3 bases, and 18 bases lay in between. The CDR3 spans 17 residues. The CDR3 loop reads CASSQALGVRQDYGYTF. In DNA form, the CDR3 reads TGCGCCAGCAGCCAAGCGCTCGGGGTGAGGCAGGACTATGGCTACACCTTC.

The chain links TRBV5-1 to TRBJ2-5; D may be TRBD2 (6 bases). The DNA matches TRBJ2-7 better at its end, which makes the J call doubtful. Per the germline V gene, CDR1 is SGHRS and CDR2 is YFSETQ. The CDR3 extends over 14 amino acids. CDR3 coding DNA: TGCGCCAGCACCCTCGAGGAGGGAACCTACGAGCAGTACTTC. It encodes CASTLEEGTYEQYF.

The chain uses TRBV7-2 and TRBJ2-5; maybe TRBD1 (6 bases). Per the germline V gene, CDR1 is SGHTA and CDR2 is FQGNSA. Trimming removed 1 base at V and 4 bases at J, with 19 bases between. The CDR3 has 17 residues. The CDR3 bases are TGTGCCAGCAGCTTAGAACGGGATGGGGCAGGGGTAGAGACCCAGTACTTC. This codes for CASSLERDGAGVETQYF.

This chain connects TRBV6-5 to TRBJ2-7; 7 positions agree with TRBD2. Trimming at V came to 2 bases and at J to 2 bases, leaving 9 bases not matched to a gene. Germline V gene lookup returns CDR1 MNHEY and CDR2 SVGAGI. There are 16 residues in the CDR3. The CDR3: CASSYRGRAFTYEQYF. The CDR3 nucleotides are TGTGCCAGCAGTTACCGTGGGAGGGCTTTCACCTACGAGCAGTACTTC.

The rearrangement joins TRBV18 to TRBJ2-2; the match to TRBD1 covers 9 bases. Per the germline V gene, CDR1 is KGHSH and CDR2 is LQKENI. The CDR3 runs 16 residues. The trim removed 3 bases at V and 8 bases at J, leaving 10 bases unmatched. CDR3 region: CASSPPDRGTLGELFF. In DNA form, the CDR3 reads TGTGCCAGCTCACCTCCGGACAGGGGCACTCTGGGGGAGCTGTTTTTT.

This chain joins TRBV9 and TRBJ2-5, with a possible D match to TRBD2 (6 bases). Trimming removed 4 bases at V and 1 base at J, with 17 bases between. The CDR3 covers 16 residues. Per the germline V gene, CDR1 is SGDLS and CDR2 is YYNGEE. The CDR3 nucleotides read TGTGCCAGCAGCCCCCGGAGGCTAGCGAGCCAAGAGACCCAGTACTTC. Protein sequence: CASSPRRLASQETQYF.

The V call is TRBV5-1, the J call TRBJ1-1, with 9 nucleotides matching TRBD1. The germline gives CDR1 SGHRS, CDR2 YFSETQ. After removal of 4 bases from V and 1 base from J, the junction contained 5 bases not matched to a gene. The CDR3 is made up of 15 amino acids. The CDR3 DNA reads as TGCGCCAGCAGCCTAACACAGGGGGCGAACACTGAAGCTTTCTTT. It specifies CASSLTQGANTEAFF.

V usage is TRBV7-9 and J usage is TRBJ2-3; the match to TRBD1 covers 10 bases. With 4 bases clipped from V and 6 bases from J, the junction kept 1 base outside the gene matches. The CDR3 loop spans 13 amino acids. Per the germline V gene, CDR1 is SEHNR and CDR2 is FQNEAQ (reference sequence). The CDR3 sequence: CASSSDRGDTQYF. The CDR3 DNA reads as TGTGCCAGCAGCTCGGACAGGGGGGATACGCAGTATTTT.

The V call is TRBV12-5, the J call TRBJ2-7, with TRBD2 matching over 9 bases. The CDR3 length is 15 residues. The V gene's germline CDR1 is LGHNT and CDR2 FRNRAP. The ends lost 3 bases at V and 6 bases at J; junction bases unmatched: 9. CDR3 amino acids: CASGLVWASGVEQYF. CDR3 bases: TGTGCTAGTGGTTTAGTGTGGGCTAGCGGGGTCGAGCAGTACTTC.

This clone was detected only a few times. V gene TRBV7-3 combines with J gene TRBJ2-5, with D uncertain. Trimming removed 7 bases at V and 4 bases at J, with 13 bases between. Germline V CDR1 and CDR2: SGHTA, FQGTGA. The CDR3 sequence is 13 residues long. In nucleotides, the CDR3 is TGTGCCAGCACCACCTCGGCAGGAGAGACCCAGTACTTC. Its protein product is CASTTSAGETQYF.

The chain employs TRBV19 and TRBJ2-1, with TRBD1 identical over 10 bases. With 7 bases clipped from V and 8 bases from J, the junction kept 5 bases outside the gene matches. This CDR3 has 13 amino acids. The germline V gene encodes CDR1 LNHDA and CDR2 SQIVND (reference sequence). The CDR3 is CASNGQGGYEQFF. The DNA of the CDR3 is TGTGCCAGTAATGGACAGGGGGGGTATGAGCAGTTCTTC.